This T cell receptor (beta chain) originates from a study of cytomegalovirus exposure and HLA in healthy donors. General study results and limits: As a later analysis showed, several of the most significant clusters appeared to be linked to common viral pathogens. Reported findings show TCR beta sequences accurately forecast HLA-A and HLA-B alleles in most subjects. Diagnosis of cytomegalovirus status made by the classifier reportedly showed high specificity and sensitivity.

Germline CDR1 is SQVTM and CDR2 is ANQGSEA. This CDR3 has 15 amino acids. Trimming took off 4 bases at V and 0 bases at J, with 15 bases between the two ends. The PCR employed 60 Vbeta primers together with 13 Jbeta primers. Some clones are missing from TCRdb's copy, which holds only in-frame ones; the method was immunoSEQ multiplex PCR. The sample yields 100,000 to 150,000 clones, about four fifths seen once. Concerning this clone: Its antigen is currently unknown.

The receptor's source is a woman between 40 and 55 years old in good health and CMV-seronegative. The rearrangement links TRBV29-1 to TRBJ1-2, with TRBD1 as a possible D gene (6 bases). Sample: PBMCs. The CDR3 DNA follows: TGCAGCGTTGCCCGCTCGGACAGCACTAACTATGGCTACACCTTC. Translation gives CSVARSDSTNYGYTF.